Sequencing of this T cell receptor beta chain was carried out in a study of long-term antiretroviral therapy in people with HIV (dated by TCRdb to about 2022). Context from the whole study: The earliest samples were collected about a decade before the 2015 WHO recommendation for immediate ART, when ART was typically delayed until CD4 counts fell. Whether ART initiation and durable HIV suppression were associated with changes in peripheral blood TRB repertoire composition and diversity was tested in a retrospective serial study. The cohort contributed about 200 cryopreserved PBMC samples from around 33 adults with confirmed HIV infection, collected serially over a mean of around 6 years (range 1-12). Of the roughly 30 participants with HIV, roughly twelve were female. No cross-contamination during QIAcube processing turned up in test extractions that ran a monoclonal T-cell line alongside about 30 polyclonal samples. On the study overall, not on this receptor specifically: Inferences about post-ART repertoire changes are limited because no data were available on ART adherence, viral resistance or therapy changes. Samples dated from the mid-2000s to the late 2010s, and the ART regimens used may be less effective than current ones. Because PBMC availability was limited, only the TCR beta chain was sequenced, with no alpha chain pairing. A significant increase in TRB diversity was found to be associated with ART initiation, although TRB diversity was observed to remain significantly below that of transplant donor controls even after long-term ART. HIV repertoires had narrower CDR3 length ranges than controls, and the network structure suggested an antigen-experienced repertoire that shifted only slightly toward naive after ART. Because cell numbers in pre-ART samples were limited, unsorted PBMC were profiled instead of sorted CD4+ and CD8+ T cells. Expanded TRB clones identified before ART initiation dominated the repertoire across all time points, though the dominance fluctuated and decreased in many PLHIV after ART.

Of note for this clone: Its recognized antigen is unknown. Base qualities are not at hand, and no much larger clone is one base apart.

To be included, a participant needed at least one PBMC sample from before ART initiation plus at least two post-ART samples. All participants with HIV were treated in the United States of America. Cryopreserved samples of roughly 0.95-10 million PBMC were thawed and washed before DNA extraction. At the time of the earliest PBMC sample for each participant with HIV, ages ranged from about 20 to 54 years. Per participant, PBMC samples came from 1-4 timepoints prior to ART initiation and 2-8 timepoints following ART initiation, for a median of 7 samples. Serial HIV viral load, CD4+ T-cell count, ART history and demographic data were obtained for every participant. Genomic DNA was extracted from unsorted PBMC with a Qiagen kit on a QIAcube, processed in batches of 12 samples. The immunoSEQ hsTCRB v3.0 assay was used at survey level resolution to sequence the TRB variable region. A depth of about 40,000-50,000 T-cell genomes per sample was targeted for TRB sequencing. TRB libraries were pooled and sequenced on an Illumina MiSeq using a v3 150-cycle kit. The published analysis was carried out like this. Repertoire analysis ran in R within a reproducible Nextflow workflow covering QC, data transformation and analysis. Custom analyses were implemented in LymphoSeq2, an R package for AIRR-Seq data exploration. After excluding several samples that yielded fewer than 5000 total TRB sequences, fewer than 200 HIV repertoires remained for analysis. Among the 170 to 200 retained HIV repertoires, under 65 were collected before ART initiation and around 130 after ART initiation. Repertoires were downsampled to 5000 TRB nucleotide sequences, with summary statistics averaged over 100 downsampling iterations. TRB sequences were retained for analysis only if CDR3 regions of at least seven amino acids were present. Diversity was measured with a Shannon entropy-derived clonality score and the Gini coefficient. In the repertoire networks, any two of the top 5000 CDR3 amino acid sequences were connected whenever the two sequences differed by an edit distance of one. GLIPH2 predicted antigen specificity groups and MHC restriction for TRB CDR3 amino acid sequences. CDR3 amino acid sequences were matched against VDJdb and McPAS-TCR to flag known CMV, EBV, HIV or tissue antigen associations. Pre-ART, post-ART and control groups were compared with Wilcoxon signed-rank tests and Holm-Bonferroni correction. TCRdb obtained this table from immuneACCESS and retained in-frame rearrangements with V and J assigned. These tables miss some clones; where compared with another copy, unresolved V genes account for less than half of the shortfall, and the remainder is unexplained. Clonal size and the V and J genes are those of that table, whereas D and trimming came from the DNA. In this sample the table shows around 21,000 clones, about nine tenths of which occur a single time. The ten largest clones take up roughly 9.2% of the sample.

The sequenced sample was unsorted PBMCs, obtained about 4.6 years before starting antiretroviral therapy. The receptor was derived from a woman aged 25 to 45 with HIV.

The DNA reads TGTGCCAGCAGCCCGAGACCTGCGAGCACAGATACGCAGTATTTT. Its protein is CASSPRPASTDTQYF. The chain is assembled from TRBV7-2 and TRBJ2-3, with no confidently assigned D gene. The trim is 5 bases for V and 0 bases for J, with a gap of 12 bases between the germline ends. The CDR3 runs 15 residues from the cysteine to the phenylalanine. The CDR3 DNA has 45 bases and is translated from base 1. The germline V gene gives CDR1 as SGHTA and CDR2 as FQGNSA.